Listed here are 8 T cell receptor beta chains from one sample, sequenced in a study of a mutant IDH1 vaccine in newly diagnosed glioma. No antigen has been identified for these receptors. Time point denoted: week 11, during vaccination. Doses of 300 ug of mutant IDH1 20-mer peptide were given with topical imiquimod. Produced via immunoSEQ multiplex PCR; TCRdb's table is partial and in-frame only. Of over 55,000 clones detected, about four fifths appear once; the ten largest clones hold 3% to 4%. Specimen: PBMCs, collected from a glioma patient whose treatment included an IDH1 peptide vaccine. The receptors here all came from a man between 25 and 39 years old with glioma.

J is TRBJ2-1 and V is TRBV19, with TRBD2 matching 9 bases. This CDR3 comprises 18 residues. V trimming: 1 base; J trimming: 7 bases; junction bases outside the gene matches: 14. Germline CDR1 reads LNHDA; CDR2 reads SQIVND (reference sequence). The CDR3 DNA reads TGTGCCAGTAGTATAGCCAGGGGTAGCGGGAGCCCCGGGAATGAGCAGTTCTTC. This sequence encodes CASSIARGSGSPGNEQFF. The whole variable domain, remainder taken from reference TRBV19 and TRBJ2-1, is DGGITQSPKYLFRKEGQNVTLSCEQNLNHDAMYWYRQDPGQGLRLIYYSQIVNDFQKGDIAEGYSVSREKKESFPLTVTSAQKNPTAFYLCASSIARGSGSPGNEQFFGPGTRLTVL.

The table lists this clone with a count of one. The genes are TRBV28 and TRBJ2-5; D perhaps matches TRBD1 (6 bases). CDR1 and CDR2 from the germline V gene are MDHEN and SYDVKM. This CDR3 contains 15 residues. V was clipped by 2 bases and J by 4 bases, with 14 bases between them. In DNA, the CDR3 is TGTGCCAGCAGTTTAGACTACCTAGGGGGAGAGACCCAGTACTTC. This codes for CASSLDYLGGETQYF.

This chain uses TRBV6-6 with TRBJ1-1; unclear D gene. This CDR3 has 13 amino acids. With 6 bases removed from V and 0 bases from J, the gap between germline ends came to 8 bases. CDR1 is MNHNY, CDR2 SVGAGI, per germline (reference sequence). The CDR3 region has the DNA TGTGCCAGCAGCCCCGGTGTGAACACTGAAGCTTTCTTT. Translation gives CASSPGVNTEAFF.

The chain combines TRBV27 with TRBJ2-7; 10 bases fit TRBD1. The CDR3 consists of 15 residues. J gave up 6 bases and V 7 bases, and 12 bases lay outside the gene matches. Germline V gives CDR1 MNHEY, CDR2 SMNVEV (reference sequence). CDR3 DNA: TGTGCCAGCAAACTCCTTCCGGGACAGGGGTCCGAGCAGTACTTC. As protein: CASKLLPGQGSEQYF.

The chain uses TRBV27 and TRBJ2-5, with TRBD1 matching over 7 bases. Judging by the DNA end, TRBJ2-7 fits better; the J call may be wrong. Germline loops: CDR1 MNHEY, CDR2 SMNVEV (reference sequence). The CDR3 totals 13 residues. The CDR3: CASSRDRAYEQYF. Here the CDR3 DNA reads TGTGCCAGCAGTCGTGACAGGGCCTACGAGCAGTACTTC.

This clone appeared once. This chain uses TRBV6-1 with TRBJ1-5, with D possibly matching TRBD1 (6 bases). CDR3 length equals 15 residues. CDR1 and CDR2 (germline): MNHNS, SASEGT. Trimming removed 6 bases at V and 9 bases at J, with 21 bases between. The DNA of the CDR3 is TGTGCCAGCAGCCACGGACGAGGGGGAATGGGGCCCCAGCATTTT. Protein product: CASSHGRGGMGPQHF.

The genes are TRBV2 and TRBJ2-7; TRBD2 aligns across 8 bases. The CDR3 extends over 15 amino acids. Germline V lookup: CDR1 SNHLY, CDR2 FYNNEI. Trimming removed 6 bases from V and 4 bases from J; junction bases left unmatched: 11. In DNA, the CDR3 is TGTGCCAGCAGGAAAGATAGGACTAGCACTTACGAGCAGTACTTC. This translates into CASRKDRTSTYEQYF.

The chain carries TRBV11-2 and TRBJ2-7; D is possibly TRBD1 (5 bases). CDR3 length: 15 amino acids. The V gene lost 1 base and the J gene lost 5 bases, with 15 bases spanning the gap. Germline values: CDR1 SGHAT, CDR2 FQNNGV. The CDR3 DNA is TGTGCCAGCAGCTTAGGGCAGGGTACGACAAACGAGCAGTACTTC. It yields the protein CASSLGQGTTNEQYF.